These 23 T cell receptor beta chains were all obtained from the same sample, sequenced in a study of shared clonotypes between healthy human individuals. Profiled with immunoSEQ multiplex PCR; TCRdb holds only in-frame clones, not every one. The table records approximately 2,000,000 clones, just under 95% of them present only once. Sequencing was carried out using naive CD4+ T cells from PBMCs. Subset: CD45RA+ positively selected. These TCRs come from a young man in good health. Some clones in this sample may be carry-over from other donors' samples.

The V and J genes are TRBV7-6 and TRBJ2-2, with 7 positions matching TRBD2. V lost 5 bases, J lost 4 bases, and 7 bases stayed unmatched. The CDR3 loop spans 15 amino acids. Germline CDR1 and CDR2: SGHVS and FNYEAQ. CDR3 region: CASSTYGGGTGELFF. The CDR3 nucleotides read TGTGCCAGCAGCACTTACGGCGGGGGCACCGGGGAGCTGTTTTTT.

This chain connects TRBV14 to TRBJ1-5; D gene unclear. Germline CDR1 SGHDN, CDR2 FVKESK. V lost 2 bases, J lost 10 bases, and 12 bases lay in between. This CDR3 region has 13 residues. DNA for the CDR3: TGTGCCAGCAGCCAACGTCCCGGGGATCCCCAGCATTTT. Residues: CASSQRPGDPQHF.

The rearrangement uses TRBV2 and TRBJ1-3; D gene unclear. This CDR3 has 14 residues. Germline values: CDR1 SNHLY, CDR2 FYNNEI. The germline V and J ends were trimmed by 7 bases and 0 bases, with 10 bases remaining between them. CDR3 DNA: TGTGCCAGCATCCGAGAAGTCTCTGGAAACACCATATATTTT. This encodes CASIREVSGNTIYF.

The rearrangement links TRBV7-6 to TRBJ1-1; 8 nucleotides line up with TRBD1. Germline V lookup: CDR1 SGHVS, CDR2 FNYEAQ. V lost 3 bases and J lost 4; bases outside the gene matches: 7. The CDR3 is 15 residues long. The CDR3 loop is CASSLGDGQGTEAFF. CDR3 sequence (DNA): TGTGCCAGCAGCTTGGGCGACGGACAGGGCACTGAAGCTTTCTTT. Together with reference TRBV7-6 and TRBJ1-1, the CDR3 gives the full variable domain: GAGVSQSPRYKVTKRGQDVALRCDPISGHVSLYWYRQALGQGPEFLTYFNYEAQQDKSGLPNDRFSAERPEGSISTLTIQRTEQRDSAMYRCASSLGDGQGTEAFFGQGTRLTVV.

For this clone: The same CDR3 is also encoded by other DNA sequences in this sample. The gene calls are TRBV5-4 and TRBJ2-3; TRBD2 matches at 10 bases. The CDR3 covers 15 residues. The germline V gene encodes CDR1 SGHNT and CDR2 YYREEE (reference sequence). The V and J ends lost 4 bases and 0 bases, in that order; junction bases with no gene match: 2. DNA for the CDR3: TGTGCCAGCAGCCCGGGACTAGCGAGCACAGATACGCAGTATTTT. It is translated as CASSPGLASTDTQYF.

The genes are TRBV11-2 and TRBJ2-7; a weak D match, TRBD1 (6 bases). This CDR3 has 16 residues. The germline V and J ends were trimmed by 3 bases and 2 bases, with 17 bases remaining between them. CDR1 is SGHAT and CDR2 is FQNNGV in the germline V gene. In DNA form, the CDR3 reads TGTGCCAGCAGCTTTCGTCCCCCCGGACAGCCCTACGAGCAGTACTTC. It is translated as CASSFRPPGQPYEQYF.

The count of this clone is one. The rearrangement joins TRBV5-6 to TRBJ1-2, with a possible D match to TRBD1 (5 bases). Germline CDR1 SGHDT, CDR2 YYEEEE. This CDR3 has 15 residues. Trimming stripped 2 bases from V and 2 bases from J, with 13 bases between. The CDR3 DNA reads TGTGCCAGCAGCTTTTCCGGGACGGTGAACTATGGCTACACCTTC. Residues: CASSFSGTVNYGYTF.

The rearrangement uses TRBV27 and TRBJ1-2; TRBD1 might be the D (6 bases). The CDR3 runs 16 residues. V was pared by 3 bases and J by 8 bases, with 22 bases between. Germline CDR1 and CDR2: MNHEY and SMNVEV (reference sequence). The CDR3 region has the DNA TGTGCCAGCAGTTTTCTCCCAGTGGACAGATCAGGAGGCTACACCTTC. Translating gives CASSFLPVDRSGGYTF.

The V call is TRBV28, the J call TRBJ2-3; TRBD2 agrees at 12 bases. Trimming removed 4 bases from V and 1 base from J; junction bases left unmatched: 6. The germline CDR1 and CDR2 sequences are MDHEN and SYDVKM. The CDR3 is 17 residues long. The CDR3 region is CASSSAGTSGRTDTQYF. The CDR3 DNA sequence: TGTGCCAGCAGTTCCGCCGGGACTAGCGGGCGCACAGATACGCAGTATTTT.

This clone was seen more than once but under ten times. The V and J genes are TRBV6-5 and TRBJ1-1; perhaps TRBD1 as D (6 bases). V dropped 5 bases and J dropped 1 base, with 14 bases sitting between them. The CDR3 loop spans 15 amino acids. Germline assignment: CDR1 MNHEY and CDR2 SVGAGI. For the CDR3, the DNA is TGTGCCAGCAGTCTCTCGGACAGAAGGAACACTGAAGCTTTCTTT. Translation gives CASSLSDRRNTEAFF.

This clone is a singleton in its sample. V gene TRBV30 combines with J gene TRBJ2-4; D uncertain. This CDR3 comprises 17 residues. V was shortened by 0 bases and J by 2 bases, with 17 bases between the two germline ends. In germline, CDR1 is GTSNPN, CDR2 SVGIG (reference sequence). CDR3 region: CAWSVVTLGMPKNIQYF. CDR3 DNA sequence: TGTGCCTGGAGTGTTGTTACTCTGGGTATGCCCAAAAACATTCAGTACTTC.

The chain is built from TRBV6-6 and TRBJ1-5; no clear D. V was pared by 0 bases and J by 9 bases, with 18 bases between. Germline V gene lookup returns CDR1 MNHNY and CDR2 SVGAGI (reference sequence). There are 16 residues in the CDR3. CDR3 DNA sequence: TGTGCCAGCAGTTACTCCCCAAGCGGCTCTCACGGGCCCCAGCATTTT. Encoded protein: CASSYSPSGSHGPQHF.

The chain employs TRBV18 and TRBJ2-5; D is tentatively TRBD1 or TRBD2 (5 bases each). The germline V gene encodes CDR1 KGHSH and CDR2 LQKENI. Between the trimmed V and J ends, which lost 0 bases and 5 bases, there was a span of 13 bases. The CDR3 sequence is 15 residues long. DNA of the CDR3: TGTGCCAGCTCACCACCGGCAAGGGGCGGGGAGACCCAGTACTTC. This codes for CASSPPARGGETQYF. Supplemented by reference TRBV18 and TRBJ2-5, the full variable domain reads NAGVMQNPRHLVRRRGQEARLRCSPMKGHSHVYWYRQLPEEGLKFMVYLQKENIIDESGMPKERFSAEFPKEGPSILRIQQVVRGDSAAYFCASSPPARGGETQYFGPGTRLLVL.

J is TRBJ1-6 and V is TRBV6-1, with D perhaps TRBD1 (5 bases). Trimming took 1 base from V and 8 from J, leaving 12 bases between them. The germline gives CDR1 MNHNS, CDR2 SASEGT. CDR3 length: 15 amino acids. Here the CDR3 reads CASSEGRGGYSPLHF. The CDR3 bases are TGTGCCAGCAGTGAAGGGAGGGGTGGTTATTCACCCCTCCACTTT.

The V gene is TRBV29-1, the J gene TRBJ2-5; possible D gene TRBD2, 5 bases. Trimming took off 4 bases at V and 9 bases at J, with 6 bases between the two ends. CDR1 SQVTM and CDR2 ANQGSEA come from the germline V gene. This CDR3 has 9 residues. CDR3: CSVGGPQYF. Written as DNA, the CDR3 is TGCAGCGTTGGAGGGCCCCAGTACTTC.

The gene calls are TRBV28 and TRBJ2-3; 9 bases agree with TRBD1. V dropped 3 bases and J dropped 13; count of bases not matched to a gene: 8. The germline gives CDR1 MDHEN, CDR2 SYDVKM. The CDR3 is 13 residues long. The CDR3 bases are TGTGCCAGCAGTTTCTCCCCGGGACAGGGAAAGTATTTT. Its protein product is CASSFSPGQGKYF.

On this clone: Other DNA sequences in the sample encode the same CDR3. The J gene is TRBJ1-2, the V gene TRBV6-5; 9 positions agree with TRBD1. CDR1 is MNHEY and CDR2 is SVGAGI in the germline V gene. V was pared by 5 bases and J by 4 bases, with 5 bases of the junction left unmatched. The CDR3 is made up of 14 amino acids. The CDR3 coding sequence is TGTGCCAGCAGTCCTCCGGGACAGGGCTATGGCTACACCTTC. Translation gives CASSPPGQGYGYTF.

The chain employs TRBV18 and TRBJ2-7, with D perhaps TRBD2 (5 bases). The V and J ends lost 4 bases and 3 bases respectively, with 16 bases between them. The CDR3 has 15 residues. Looked up from germline, CDR1 is KGHSH and CDR2 is LQKENI. CDR3 nucleotides: TGTGCCAGCTCACTAGGGAGAGACACGAGCTACGAGCAGTACTTC. Protein product: CASSLGRDTSYEQYF.

V is TRBV28 and J is TRBJ2-3, with D perhaps matching TRBD2 (7 bases). V gave up 4 bases and J gave up 7 bases, with 18 bases separating them. The length of the CDR3 is 15 residues. Per germline, CDR1 MDHEN and CDR2 SYDVKM. CDR3 loop: CASSSGGGRAHTQYF. In DNA form, the CDR3 reads TGTGCCAGCAGTTCCGGAGGGGGGAGGGCCCATACGCAGTATTTT.

The CDR3 region is CASRWGGSEAFF. CDR3 in DNA: TGTGCCAGCAGATGGGGGGGCTCCGAAGCTTTCTTT. This chain joins TRBV6-5 and TRBJ1-1; D might be TRBD1 (6 bases). CDR1 is MNHEY and CDR2 is SVGAGI in the germline V gene. The CDR3 extends over 12 amino acids. Trimming pared 6 bases from V and 8 bases from J, leaving 13 bases between.

The genes are TRBV2 and TRBJ2-7; 7 nucleotides agree with TRBD1. The CDR3 has 14 amino acids. V dropped 6 bases and J dropped 2; count of bases not matched to a gene: 7. CDR1 is SNHLY, CDR2 FYNNEI, per germline. CDR3 protein: CASSPTGVPYEQYF. The CDR3 DNA reads TGTGCCAGCAGCCCCACAGGGGTGCCCTACGAGCAGTACTTC.

CDR3 sequence: CASSEGQGASDQPQHF. The CDR3 nucleotides are TGCGCCAGCAGCGAGGGACAGGGGGCTTCGGATCAGCCCCAGCATTTT. This sequence joins TRBV5-1 and TRBJ1-5; 12 bases agree with TRBD1. Germline V gives CDR1 SGHRS, CDR2 YFSETQ. CDR3 size: 16 residues. With V trimmed by 4 bases and J by 5 bases, 7 bases remained unmatched.

The J gene is TRBJ2-2, the V gene TRBV6-6; 7 nucleotides agree with TRBD2. Germline CDR1 and CDR2: MNHNY and SVGAGI (reference sequence). There are 15 residues in the CDR3. V shed 5 bases, J shed 0 bases, and the junction held 3 bases outside the gene matches. In DNA, the CDR3 is TGTGCCAGCAGTCCGGGACTAACGAACACCGGGGAGCTGTTTTTT. This sequence encodes CASSPGLTNTGELFF.